This TCR beta chain was captured by sequencing in a study of early T cells in non-severe SARS-CoV-2 infection. This CDR3 contains 15 residues. Germline assignment: CDR1 MDHEN and CDR2 SYDVKM. Trimming cost V 3 bases and J 3 bases; bases outside gene matches: 6. TCRdb fed the 5' RACE reads into MiXCR, producing one record per CDR3 protein. The repertoire has approximately 50,000 distinct CDR3 sequences, about 9.3% of them found once; the top ten carry more than 13%. The sequenced sample consisted of whole blood. The clonotype originates from an adult who was a healthcare worker with PCR-confirmed SARS-CoV-2 infection or an uninfected control (not recorded which). This rearrangement joins TRBV28 to TRBJ2-3; 7 nucleotides agree with TRBD2. The CDR3 reads CASSFRGSATDTQYF. The CDR3 nucleotides read TGTGCCAGCAGTTTCCGCGGGAGTGCAACAGATACGCAGTATTTT. Using reference TRBV28 and TRBJ2-3 for the parts outside the CDR3, the full variable domain is DVKVTQSSRYLVKRTGEKVFLECVQDMDHENMFWYRQDPGLGLRLIYFSYDVKMKEKGDIPEGYSVSREKKERFSLILESASTNQTSMYLCASSFRGSATDTQYFGPGTRLTVL.